A single sample gave rise to the 31 T cell receptor beta chains below, sequenced in a study of T cell responses to AZD1222 COVID-19 vaccine (dated by TCRdb to the early 2020s). The library was prepared using the immunoSEQ multiplex PCR assay. The source is immuneACCESS, and TCRdb retained only in-frame sequences with V and J called. Part of the clones is not carried over; for the studies checked, unresolved V genes explain less than half of this, and the remainder is unexplained. Within this sample are about 140,000 clones, with around 90% of them counted one time only. The ten largest clones represent 3% to 4% of the sample. Read against the paper, the sample's time point label means: about 28 days (+/-7) after the second vaccine dose. This material consisted of peripheral blood, taken 28 days after the second AZD1222 dose. These receptors came from an adult who received the AZD1222 COVID-19 vaccine.

The V call is TRBV15, the J call TRBJ2-7; possibly TRBD1 or TRBD2 for D (6 bases each). This CDR3 has 14 amino acids. The V end was cut by 3 bases, the J end by 2 bases, with 11 bases between. CDR1 is LNHNV and CDR2 is YYDKDF in the germline V gene (reference sequence). CDR3 nucleotide sequence: TGTGCCACCAGCAGGGGGGGCGGGGCCTACGAGCAGTACTTC. This sequence encodes CATSRGGGAYEQYF.

The chain is built from TRBV5-6 and TRBJ1-1; TRBD1 might be the D (5 bases). Between the trimmed V and J ends, which lost 4 bases and 10 bases, there was a span of 14 bases. This CDR3 comprises 12 residues. The germline V gene encodes CDR1 SGHDT and CDR2 YYEEEE. The CDR3 DNA sequence: TGTGCCAGCAGCCCAGGTCGGGGGGGAGCTTTCTTT. It is translated as CASSPGRGGAFF.

The gene calls are TRBV7-2 and TRBJ2-1; D is uncertain. CDR1 SGHTA and CDR2 FQGNSA come from the germline V gene. The CDR3 covers 14 residues. V was clipped by 1 base and J by 7 bases, with 11 bases between them. DNA for the CDR3: TGTGCCAGCAGCTTAGACCTAGTTTCGAATGAGCAGTTCTTC. Protein product: CASSLDLVSNEQFF.

J is TRBJ2-7 and V is TRBV15, with D possibly TRBD1 on 8 matching bases. The germline V gene has CDR1 LNHNV and CDR2 YYDKDF (reference sequence). Trimming pared 3 bases from V and 0 bases from J, leaving 21 bases between. CDR3 length equals 18 residues. The CDR3 loop is CATSRNLGEGQVSYEQYF. The CDR3 DNA follows: TGTGCCACCAGCAGGAATCTTGGGGAGGGACAGGTCTCCTACGAGCAGTACTTC.

The chain joins TRBV5-5 to TRBJ1-2; TRBD1 might be the D (6 bases). The CDR3 sequence is 15 residues long. Germline V gene lookup returns CDR1 SGHKS and CDR2 YYEKEE (reference sequence). V dropped 4 bases and J dropped 2 bases, with 15 bases sitting between them. CDR3 loop: CASSIPGHKNYGYTF. The CDR3 DNA is TGTGCCAGCAGCATACCGGGACACAAAAACTATGGCTACACCTTC.

The chain is built from TRBV6-5 and TRBJ2-7; D might be TRBD1 or TRBD2, each matching 5 bases. Germline V gene data show CDR1 as MNHEY and CDR2 as SVGAGI. The V and J ends lost 6 bases and 6 bases respectively, with 15 bases between them. The CDR3 spans 13 residues. CDR3 DNA: TGTGCCAGCAGAGGGACCACTGCTCGCGAGCAGTACTTC. As protein: CASRGTTAREQYF.

This clone was counted between two and nine times. V gene TRBV28 combines with J gene TRBJ1-1; D is undetermined. Germline CDR1 reads MDHEN; CDR2 reads SYDVKM. The V end lost 9 bases, the J end lost 13 bases, and 18 bases lay between the germline ends. The CDR3 spans 11 residues. CDR3 residues: CASPAPGLGFF. CDR3 in DNA: TGTGCCAGTCCCGCCCCGGGTCTGGGTTTCTTT.

The chain uses TRBV28 and TRBJ2-3; D remains ambiguous. In germline, CDR1 is MDHEN, CDR2 SYDVKM. Trimming cost V 4 bases and J 3 bases, with 8 bases left between them. This CDR3 has 13 residues. This CDR3 is CASSYQETDTQYF. Here the CDR3 DNA reads TGTGCCAGCAGTTACCAAGAAACAGATACGCAGTATTTT.

This chain joins TRBV12-3 or TRBV12-4 and TRBJ1-2; D is possibly TRBD1 (5 bases). The CDR3 has 12 amino acids. V was trimmed by 5 bases and J by 7 bases, leaving 11 bases between them. The DNA of the CDR3 is TGTGCCAGCAGTAGAGGAGGGGTTGGCTACACCTTC. Translating gives CASSRGGVGYTF.

V is TRBV30 and J is TRBJ1-2; D is undetermined. With 0 bases removed from V and 5 bases from J, the gap between germline ends came to 16 bases. CDR1 is GTSNPN, CDR2 SVGIG, per germline (reference sequence). This CDR3 region has 15 residues. The CDR3, as DNA: TGTGCCTGGAGTGTTAGGAGATTCCTGGGGTATGGCTACACCTTC. Translated: CAWSVRRFLGYGYTF.

The chain recombines TRBV28 with TRBJ1-3, with a possible D match to TRBD1 (5 bases). There are 15 residues in the CDR3. Germline CDR1 and CDR2: MDHEN and SYDVKM. V lost 6 bases to trimming and J lost 0 bases, with 12 bases between them. DNA of the CDR3: TGTGCCAGCAGGGGAGGGGACCTCTCTGGAAACACCATATATTTT. Protein product: CASRGGDLSGNTIYF.

V usage is TRBV9 and J usage is TRBJ1-5; D is unclear. The germline V and J ends were trimmed by 4 bases and 6 bases, with 14 bases remaining between them. In germline, CDR1 is SGDLS, CDR2 YYNGEE. The CDR3 length is 14 residues. CDR3 loop: CASSTSPGSQPQHF. For the CDR3, the DNA is TGTGCCAGCAGCACCAGCCCGGGGAGTCAGCCCCAGCATTTT.

This CDR3 is CASSWAGTPETQYF. CDR3 DNA: TGTGCCAGCAGCTGGGCCGGGACGCCGGAGACCCAGTACTTC. J is TRBJ2-5 and V is TRBV13; D may correspond to TRBD1 or TRBD2 (5 bases each). Trimming took off 4 bases at V and 5 bases at J, with 14 bases between the two ends. The CDR3 runs 14 residues. Per the germline V gene, CDR1 is PRHDT and CDR2 is FYEKMQ (reference sequence).

The V call is TRBV5-6, the J call TRBJ2-2, with D perhaps given as TRBD1 or TRBD2 (5 bases each). V lost 0 bases and J lost 7, with 13 bases in between. The CDR3 length is 15 residues. CDR1 SGHDT and CDR2 YYEEEE come from the germline V gene. CDR3 sequence reads: CASSLATGAGGELFF. The CDR3 DNA reads as TGTGCCAGCAGCTTGGCCACCGGGGCGGGCGGGGAGCTGTTTTTT.

This chain uses TRBV6-4 with TRBJ1-2, with 12 nucleotides matching TRBD1. The germline CDR1 and CDR2 sequences are MRHNA and SNTAGT. J gave up 7 bases and V 7 bases, and 13 bases lay outside the gene matches. The CDR3 covers 16 residues. CDR3 amino acids: CASKEQPGQGARGYTF. The CDR3 DNA reads TGTGCCAGCAAAGAGCAACCGGGACAGGGGGCGCGTGGCTACACCTTC.

This clone was seen only once. The V and J genes are TRBV19 and TRBJ2-3, with unresolved D. The germline CDR1 and CDR2 sequences are LNHDA and SQIVND (reference sequence). CDR3 length equals 12 residues. Trimming removed 6 bases from V and 4 bases from J, with 8 bases in between. The CDR3 protein is CASSYHPDTQYF. The CDR3 nucleotides read TGTGCCAGTAGCTACCACCCAGATACGCAGTATTTT.

V and J are TRBV2 and TRBJ1-5; D gene ambiguous. Trimming removed 3 bases from V and 3 bases from J, with 6 bases in between. The CDR3 loop spans 13 amino acids. The germline CDR1 and CDR2 sequences are SNHLY and FYNNEI. The CDR3 here is CASSDAYNQPQHF. CDR3 nucleotides: TGTGCCAGCAGTGATGCCTACAATCAGCCCCAGCATTTT.

The chain links TRBV6-4 to TRBJ1-1; 7 nucleotides line up with TRBD1. The CDR3 is made up of 13 amino acids. The germline V gene has CDR1 MRHNA and CDR2 SNTAGT. V was pared by 8 bases and J by 3 bases, with 6 bases of the junction left unmatched. The CDR3 loop reads CASGGQRDTEAFF. Here the CDR3 DNA reads TGTGCCAGCGGGGGACAGAGGGACACTGAAGCTTTCTTT.

The chain links TRBV19 to TRBJ2-3; 9 bases map to TRBD2. The CDR3 spans 16 residues. V shed 3 bases and J 1 base; nucleotides not matched to a gene: 5. Per the germline V gene, CDR1 is LNHDA and CDR2 is SQIVND (reference sequence). CDR3 nucleotide sequence: TGTGCCAGTAGTATCCTGCGGGGGGGTGGCACAGATACGCAGTATTTT. Residues: CASSILRGGGTDTQYF.

This clone was recorded only once. The genes are TRBV5-6 and TRBJ2-7, with a weak D call TRBD1 (6 bases). Trimming left V 0 bases short and J 3 bases short, with 19 bases between. CDR1 and CDR2 from the germline V gene are SGHDT and YYEEEE. The CDR3 has 17 residues. CDR3 region: CASSLGDVDSRIYEQYF. In DNA, the CDR3 is TGTGCCAGCAGCTTGGGCGATGTGGACAGTCGGATCTACGAGCAGTACTTC.

The J gene is TRBJ1-4, the V gene TRBV5-1, with no clear D. The germline V gene has CDR1 SGHRS and CDR2 YFSETQ. Trimming stripped 4 bases from V and 5 bases from J, with 15 bases between. The CDR3 spans 15 residues. The CDR3 DNA follows: TGCGCCAGCAGCACCGCGGGCGGAGGGAATGAAAAACTGTTTTTT. Amino acid sequence: CASSTAGGGNEKLFF.

The rearrangement uses TRBV19 and TRBJ1-1; TRBD1 is a possible D gene (5 bases). The CDR3 runs 14 residues. CDR1 is LNHDA and CDR2 is SQIVND in the germline V gene (reference sequence). The V gene lost 6 bases and the J gene lost 9 bases, with 20 bases spanning the gap. For the CDR3, the DNA is TGTGCCAGTAGGGGAAGGGGAGGACGCAACAAAGCTTTCTTT. Translating it yields CASRGRGGRNKAFF. Complete variable domain (other parts from reference TRBV19 and TRBJ1-1): DGGITQSPKYLFRKEGQNVTLSCEQNLNHDAMYWYRQDPGQGLRLIYYSQIVNDFQKGDIAEGYSVSREKKESFPLTVTSAQKNPTAFYLCASRGRGGRNKAFFGQGTRLTVV.

The chain employs TRBV28 and TRBJ1-6; D unclear. Germline values: CDR1 MDHEN, CDR2 SYDVKM. The V end lost 4 bases, the J end lost 0 bases, and 4 bases lay between the germline ends. This CDR3 has 14 residues. CDR3 nucleotides: TGTGCCAGCAGTTCTGGCTCCTATAATTCACCCCTCCACTTT. As protein: CASSSGSYNSPLHF. The whole variable domain, remainder taken from reference TRBV28 and TRBJ1-6, is DVKVTQSSRYLVKRTGEKVFLECVQDMDHENMFWYRQDPGLGLRLIYFSYDVKMKEKGDIPEGYSVSREKKERFSLILESASTNQTSMYLCASSSGSYNSPLHFGNGTRLTVT.

The chain has TRBV6-5 and TRBJ1-2; D is perhaps TRBD1 (5 bases). The germline CDR1 and CDR2 sequences are MNHEY and SVGAGI. Trimming cost V 11 bases and J 3 bases, with 16 bases left between them. This CDR3 contains 13 residues. CDR3 amino acids: CACKRGTYYGYTF. DNA for the CDR3: TGTGCCTGTAAGAGAGGGACCTACTATGGCTACACCTTC.

The genes are TRBV28 and TRBJ1-2; D may be TRBD1 (6 bases). The CDR3 consists of 15 residues. The germline CDR1 and CDR2 sequences are MDHEN and SYDVKM. The ends were cut back, 6 bases at V and 1 base at J, with 15 bases in the middle. CDR3 loop: CASRETGKNNYGYTF. CDR3 nucleotides: TGTGCCAGCAGAGAAACAGGGAAGAATAACTATGGCTACACCTTC.

This chain connects TRBV2 to TRBJ1-1; D gene unclear. V was cut by 8 bases and J by 2 bases, with 15 bases left in between. The CDR3 has 14 amino acids. CDR1 SNHLY and CDR2 FYNNEI come from the germline V gene. The CDR3 DNA follows: TGTGCCAGCTTAAGTCAGGTTTCAAACACTGAAGCTTTCTTT. It yields the protein CASLSQVSNTEAFF.

The CDR3 here is CASSVGYEQFF. The CDR3 nucleotides read TGTGCCAGCAGCGTGGGGTATGAGCAGTTCTTC. The rearrangement uses TRBV7-3 and TRBJ2-1; D remains unclear. Between the trimmed V and J ends, which lost 5 bases and 8 bases, there was a span of 7 bases. The CDR3 is 11 residues long. From germline, CDR1 is SGHTA and CDR2 FQGTGA.

CDR3: CASTGLPRSSGRGYEQYF. CDR3 nucleotide sequence: TGTGCCAGCACCGGATTACCGAGGAGTAGCGGGAGGGGGTACGAGCAGTACTTC. V and J are TRBV7-8 and TRBJ2-7; 11 bases line up with TRBD2. Germline CDR1 and CDR2: SGHVS and FQNEAQ. CDR3 length equals 18 residues. After removal of 7 bases from V and 4 bases from J, the junction contained 18 bases not matched to a gene.

The chain is built from TRBV5-8 and TRBJ1-1, with a possible D match to TRBD1 (5 bases). The germline gives CDR1 SGHTS, CDR2 YDEGEE. Trimming took off 4 bases at V and 8 bases at J, with 15 bases between the two ends. The CDR3 extends over 13 amino acids. CDR3 sequence reads: CASSLTAWTEAFF. The CDR3 nucleotides read TGTGCCAGCAGCCTCACGGCCTGGACAGAAGCTTTCTTT.

V usage is TRBV12-3 or TRBV12-4 and J usage is TRBJ2-7; a possible D gene is TRBD1 (6 bases). Deletions cut 5 bases from V and 6 bases from J, with 11 bases between. This CDR3 has 12 residues. Here the CDR3 DNA reads TGTGCCAGCAGTCCCGGACAGTTCGAGCAGTACTTC. Protein sequence: CASSPGQFEQYF.

The chain recombines TRBV5-4 with TRBJ1-2; 9 bases agree with TRBD1. The length of the CDR3 is 15 residues. Germline V gives CDR1 SGHNT, CDR2 YYREEE (reference sequence). The ends lost 3 bases at V and 6 bases at J; junction bases unmatched: 9. The CDR3 DNA reads TGTGCCAGCAGCTCACCCACACAGGGGGCGAATGGCTACACCTTC. This encodes CASSSPTQGANGYTF.